This T cell receptor beta chain originates from a study of early T cells in non-severe SARS-CoV-2 infection. Across the study: Sequencing input comprised bulk RNA from unsorted whole blood; chain pairing was not available.

Unique molecular identifiers were affixed to single, distinct cDNA molecules. In TCRdb, the 5' RACE reads were re-called with MiXCR into one record per CDR3 protein. The sample has 35,000 to 50,000 distinct CDR3 sequences; around 6.3% are singletons. The V and J ends lost 1 base and 5 bases respectively, with 14 bases between them. The CDR3 totals 15 residues. CDR1 and CDR2 from the germline V gene are SGHVS and FNYEAQ. This clonotype was detected only a few times. Sample: whole blood, taken at baseline. This chain links TRBV7-6 with TRBJ2-5; weak D call: TRBD2 (6 bases). This sequence originates from an adult who was a healthcare worker with PCR-confirmed SARS-CoV-2 infection or an uninfected control (not recorded which). In DNA, the CDR3 is TGTGCCAGCAGCTTAGATTGGGGGGAGATGGAGACCCAGTACTTC. Translating it yields CASSLDWGEMETQYF. The entire variable domain, with the rest obtained from reference TRBV7-6 and TRBJ2-5, is as follows: GAGVSQSPRYKVTKRGQDVALRCDPISGHVSLYWYRQALGQGPEFLTYFNYEAQQDKSGLPNDRFSAERPEGSISTLTIQRTEQRDSAMYRCASSLDWGEMETQYFGPGTRLLVL.